Sequencing of this T cell receptor (beta chain) was carried out in a study of cytomegalovirus exposure and HLA in healthy donors. Study-wide points: Cytomegalovirus association was listed for approximately 160 TCR beta chains. According to a later analysis, TCR clusters from the first cohort tended to co-occur in the 120 or so validation repertoires.

Notes on this clone: Its antigen is unidentified.

V lost 2 bases, J lost 4 bases, and 16 bases lay in between. This CDR3 is built from 16 residues. Per germline, CDR1 MGHRA and CDR2 YSYEKL. TCRdb's table, derived via immunoSEQ multiplex PCR, lists solely in-frame clones and lacks some. In the table there are about 280,000 clones, more than 75% of which are singletons. This receptor was identified in a woman aged 18-29 years in good health and CMV-seronegative. The sequenced material came from PBMCs. The chain carries TRBV4-1 and TRBJ2-3; D possibly corresponds to TRBD1 (6 bases). As DNA, the CDR3 is TGCGCCAGCAGCCAACTAGTAGGGGACAACTCAGATACGCAGTATTTT. This gives the protein CASSQLVGDNSDTQYF.